The 25 T cell receptor beta chains below were found in one sample sequenced in a study of glioma-infiltrating T cells after dendritic cell vaccination. Some clones are missing from TCRdb's copy, which holds only in-frame ones; the method was immunoSEQ multiplex PCR. Of over 90,000 clones in the sample, roughly 80% are singletons; the top ten hold 12%. The sequencing used blood, collected before dendritic cell vaccination. The receptors come from a human donor with glioblastoma.

The chain carries TRBV2 and TRBJ2-7; D call uncertain. This CDR3 comprises 14 residues. V dropped 3 bases and J dropped 0 bases, with 9 bases sitting between them. Germline assignment: CDR1 SNHLY and CDR2 FYNNEI. The CDR3 bases are TGTGCCAGCAGTGACCGGGTCAGCTCCTACGAGCAGTACTTC. Translated: CASSDRVSSYEQYF.

The chain carries TRBV27 and TRBJ2-2; TRBD1 matches at 8 bases. The germline gives CDR1 MNHEY, CDR2 SMNVEV (reference sequence). The CDR3 covers 17 residues. The J segment lost 0 bases and the V segment lost 4 bases, leaving 7 bases of the junction unmatched. CDR3 DNA: TGTGCCAGCAGTTCCTCCCAGGGGGCTACGAACACCGGGGAGCTGTTTTTT. The encoded protein is CASSSSQGATNTGELFF.

This rearrangement joins TRBV18 to TRBJ1-5; no clear D. The CDR3 is 14 residues long. Trimming stripped 4 bases from V and 7 bases from J, with 14 bases between. Germline V gene lookup returns CDR1 KGHSH and CDR2 LQKENI. The DNA for the CDR3 is TGTGCCAGCTCACACGGTATGGACTCCCAGCCCCAGCATTTT. This gives the protein CASSHGMDSQPQHF.

The rearrangement joins TRBV5-4 to TRBJ1-1; TRBD1 aligns across 10 bases. This CDR3 comprises 15 residues. The V gene's germline CDR1 is SGHNT and CDR2 YYREEE (reference sequence). With V trimmed by 2 bases and J by 5 bases, 6 bases remained unmatched. The CDR3 DNA reads as TGTGCCAGCAGCTTAATCGGGACAGGGGTTACTGAAGCTTTCTTT. Encoded protein: CASSLIGTGVTEAFF.

The gene calls are TRBV7-9 and TRBJ2-4; possible D gene TRBD1, 6 bases. Trimming cost V 6 bases and J 1 base, with 16 bases left between them. CDR3 size: 16 residues. Looked up from germline, CDR1 is SEHNR and CDR2 is FQNEAQ (reference sequence). CDR3 DNA sequence: TGTGCCAGCAGTCCAGAGGGGGAATCTGCCAAAAACATTCAGTACTTC. This encodes CASSPEGESAKNIQYF.

The V gene is TRBV6-5, the J gene TRBJ2-7; 7 bases are shared with TRBD1. The trim removed 2 bases at V and 8 bases at J, leaving 12 bases unmatched. The CDR3 loop spans 15 amino acids. Germline-derived CDR1 and CDR2 are MNHEY and SVGAGI. CDR3 loop: CASSYDWTGTTKQYF. CDR3 sequence (DNA): TGTGCCAGCAGTTACGATTGGACAGGAACTACGAAGCAGTACTTC.

J is TRBJ2-3 and V is TRBV19; 8 bases fit TRBD1. Trimming at V came to 1 base and at J to 4 bases, leaving 7 bases not matched to a gene. This CDR3 is 16 amino acids long. Per germline, CDR1 LNHDA and CDR2 SQIVND (reference sequence). CDR3 sequence: CASSIGLDRASDTQYF. DNA of the CDR3: TGTGCCAGTAGTATAGGTTTGGACAGGGCTTCAGATACGCAGTATTTT. Filled out from reference TRBV19 and TRBJ2-3, the complete variable domain reads DGGITQSPKYLFRKEGQNVTLSCEQNLNHDAMYWYRQDPGQGLRLIYYSQIVNDFQKGDIAEGYSVSREKKESFPLTVTSAQKNPTAFYLCASSIGLDRASDTQYFGPGTRLTVL.

The gene calls are TRBV7-8 and TRBJ1-4, with 8 bases that match TRBD1. The CDR3 is 18 residues long. The V and J ends lost 3 bases and 1 base, in that order; junction bases with no gene match: 10. Germline loops: CDR1 SGHVS, CDR2 FQNEAQ. CDR3 region: CASSFQGARTVTNEKLFF. Written as DNA, the CDR3 is TGTGCCAGCAGCTTTCAGGGGGCCCGGACCGTAACTAATGAAAAACTGTTTTTT.

The chain links TRBV28 to TRBJ1-2; 7 nucleotides align to TRBD1. The CDR3 extends over 14 amino acids. V lost 7 bases to trimming and J lost 8 bases; unmatched junction nucleotides: 13. Germline V lookup: CDR1 MDHEN, CDR2 SYDVKM. Here the CDR3 DNA reads TGTGCCAGCACTTCGGACAGGACCGGTGGGGGCTACACCTTC. It codes for CASTSDRTGGGYTF.

The J gene is TRBJ2-5, the V gene TRBV5-1, with 8 bases matching TRBD2. This CDR3 contains 15 residues. Unmatched junction bases numbered 13, after V lost 7 bases and J lost 5 bases. The germline V gene has CDR1 SGHRS and CDR2 YFSETQ. In DNA form, the CDR3 reads TGCGCCAGCTGCAAGGCCGGGGGGGCGGGTGAGACCCAGTACTTC. It translates to CASCKAGGAGETQYF.

The V call is TRBV6-1, the J call TRBJ2-1; tentatively, D is TRBD1 (6 bases). Trimming pared 7 bases from V and 2 bases from J, leaving 15 bases between. Germline V gene data show CDR1 as MNHNS and CDR2 as SASEGT. The CDR3 consists of 15 residues. CDR3 loop: CASITIQGTYNEQFF. CDR3 coding DNA: TGTGCCAGCATTACTATACAGGGAACCTACAATGAGCAGTTCTTC.

The rearrangement uses TRBV11-3 and TRBJ2-3, with 7 bases matching TRBD1. In germline, CDR1 is SGHNT, CDR2 YENEEA. This CDR3 contains 14 residues. Unmatched junction bases numbered 7, after V lost 5 bases and J lost 5 bases. The CDR3 sequence: CASSLRTGLDTQYF. The CDR3 DNA is TGTGCCAGCAGCCTTCGGACAGGACTAGATACGCAGTATTTT.

The chain employs TRBV27 and TRBJ2-7; D is perhaps TRBD1 (5 bases). V was clipped by 3 bases and J by 4 bases, with 16 bases between them. There are 15 residues in the CDR3. Germline V gene lookup returns CDR1 MNHEY and CDR2 SMNVEV (reference sequence). As DNA, the CDR3 is TGTGCCAGCAGTTTGGTGATGGCAGGGAATTACGAGCAGTACTTC. Translating gives CASSLVMAGNYEQYF.

The chain couples TRBV6-1 to TRBJ2-4; 8 bases fit TRBD2. The junction had 3 bases not matched to a gene; V was cut back by 1 base and J by 1 base. The CDR3 runs 16 residues. CDR1 and CDR2 (germline): MNHNS, SASEGT. CDR3 sequence reads: CASSEVGGGAKNIQYF. The CDR3 nucleotides read TGTGCCAGCAGTGAAGTGGGCGGGGGGGCCAAAAACATTCAGTACTTC.

J is TRBJ2-2 and V is TRBV10-1, with D possibly being TRBD2 (5 bases). The germline gives CDR1 WNHNN, CDR2 SYGVQD (reference sequence). The CDR3 length is 13 residues. V lost 4 bases, J lost 4 bases, and 7 bases lay in between. CDR3 residues: CASSVAGTGELFF. CDR3 DNA: TGCGCCAGCAGTGTGGCGGGCACCGGGGAGCTGTTTTTT.

This clone was detected once. The gene calls are TRBV2 and TRBJ1-2; the D gene is possibly TRBD1 (5 bases). CDR1 and CDR2 from the germline V gene are SNHLY and FYNNEI. The CDR3 covers 16 residues. Trimming took off 1 base at V and 7 bases at J, with 19 bases between the two ends. The CDR3 DNA reads as TGTGCCAGCAGTGAAGAGGGGTCTCCTGGGGTACTTGGCTACACCTTC. Amino acids: CASSEEGSPGVLGYTF.

The chain recombines TRBV7-8 with TRBJ1-1; D not certain. This CDR3 is 18 amino acids long. From germline, CDR1 is SGHVS and CDR2 FQNEAQ. Trimming shortened V by 5 bases and J by 0 bases, and 22 bases separated the two germline ends. The CDR3 reads CASSPERQQPILNTEAFF. The CDR3 DNA follows: TGTGCCAGCAGCCCCGAGCGGCAACAGCCAATACTGAACACTGAAGCTTTCTTT.

This rearrangement joins TRBV5-6 to TRBJ1-1, with TRBD1 identical over 7 bases. Trimming cost V 4 bases and J 3 bases; bases outside gene matches: 3. CDR3 size: 13 residues. The germline gives CDR1 SGHDT, CDR2 YYEEEE. CDR3 nucleotide sequence: TGTGCCAGCAGCCCAGGGGGGTACACTGAAGCTTTCTTT. Protein product: CASSPGGYTEAFF.

The chain is built from TRBV5-4 and TRBJ2-5; TRBD2 matches at 10 bases. This CDR3 is 16 amino acids long. The germline V gene has CDR1 SGHNT and CDR2 YYREEE (reference sequence). V shed 4 bases, J shed 5 bases, and the junction held 11 bases outside the gene matches. CDR3 protein: CASSRPAGGLVETQYF. The CDR3 nucleotides are TGTGCCAGCAGCCGCCCAGCGGGGGGGCTTGTGGAGACCCAGTACTTC.

This sequence joins TRBV19 and TRBJ1-2; D call uncertain. V shed 1 base and J shed 2 bases, with 5 bases lying between them. There are 13 residues in the CDR3. The germline CDR1 and CDR2 sequences are LNHDA and SQIVND (reference sequence). The CDR3 reads CASSIVANYGYTF. The CDR3 DNA follows: TGTGCCAGTAGTATAGTGGCCAACTATGGCTACACCTTC.

The chain joins TRBV5-6 to TRBJ1-1; D may be TRBD1 (5 bases). Trimming took 2 bases from V and 2 from J, leaving 7 bases between them. In germline, CDR1 is SGHDT, CDR2 YYEEEE. This CDR3 comprises 13 residues. The CDR3 coding sequence is TGTGCCAGCAGCTTCCAGGGCAACACTGAAGCTTTCTTT. Its translation: CASSFQGNTEAFF.

This chain connects TRBV5-4 to TRBJ2-3, with TRBD1 identical over 8 bases. The CDR3 loop spans 15 amino acids. V was clipped by 2 bases and J by 4 bases; unmatched bases: 6. Germline assignment: CDR1 SGHNT and CDR2 YYREEE (reference sequence). CDR3 in DNA: TGTGCCAGCAGCTTAGGTGGACAGGGCTCAGATACGCAGTATTTT. Its protein product is CASSLGGQGSDTQYF.

This clone was seen a few times. The V gene is TRBV7-9, the J gene TRBJ1-4, with TRBD1 as a possible D gene (6 bases). Germline V CDR1 and CDR2: SEHNR, FQNEAQ (reference sequence). The CDR3 runs to 12 residues. The V gene lost 3 bases and the J gene lost 14 bases, with 13 bases spanning the gap. CDR3 DNA: TGTGCCAGCAGCTTCAACAGGGAATATCTGTTTTTT. Encoded protein: CASSFNREYLFF. Looking up the rest from reference TRBV7-9 and TRBJ1-4 gives the full variable domain: DTGVSQNPRHKITKRGQNVTFRCDPISEHNRLYWYRQTLGQGPEFLTYFQNEAQLEKSRLLSDRFSAERPKGSFSTLEIQRTEQGDSAMYLCASSFNREYLFFGSGTQLSVL.

V usage is TRBV7-2 and J usage is TRBJ1-6; 7 bases fit TRBD1. The germline CDR1 and CDR2 sequences are SGHTA and FQGNSA. This CDR3 is 14 amino acids long. The junction had 8 bases not matched to a gene; V was cut back by 5 bases and J by 10 bases. This CDR3 is CASSTGTEGSPLHF. Here the CDR3 DNA reads TGTGCCAGCAGCACCGGGACAGAGGGGTCACCCCTCCACTTT. The complete variable domain, with remaining parts taken from reference TRBV7-2 and TRBJ1-6, reads GAGVSQSPSNKVTEKGKDVELRCDPISGHTALYWYRQSLGQGLEFLIYFQGNSAPDKSGLPSDRFSAERTGGSVSTLTIQRTQQEDSAVYLCASSTGTEGSPLHFGNGTRLTVT.

CDR3 sequence: CASSFNVGPFEGEQYF. The CDR3 region has the DNA TGTGCCAGCAGCTTCAATGTGGGCCCCTTTGAGGGCGAGCAGTACTTC. This rearrangement joins TRBV11-2 to TRBJ2-7, with D tentatively TRBD2 (5 bases). V lost 3 bases and J lost 6, with 21 bases in between. CDR1 and CDR2 (germline): SGHAT, FQNNGV. This CDR3 spans 16 amino acids.